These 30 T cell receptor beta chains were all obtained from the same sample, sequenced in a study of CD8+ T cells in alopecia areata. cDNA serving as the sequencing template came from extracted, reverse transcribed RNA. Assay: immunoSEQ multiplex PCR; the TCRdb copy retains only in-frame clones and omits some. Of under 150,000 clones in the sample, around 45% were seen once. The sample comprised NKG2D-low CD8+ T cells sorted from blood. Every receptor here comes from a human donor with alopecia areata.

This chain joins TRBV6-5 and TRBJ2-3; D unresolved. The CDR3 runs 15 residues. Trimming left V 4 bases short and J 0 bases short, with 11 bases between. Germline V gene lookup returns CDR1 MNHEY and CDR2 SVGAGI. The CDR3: CASSFGGASTDTQYF. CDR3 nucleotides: TGTGCCAGCAGTTTCGGCGGTGCTAGCACAGATACGCAGTATTTT.

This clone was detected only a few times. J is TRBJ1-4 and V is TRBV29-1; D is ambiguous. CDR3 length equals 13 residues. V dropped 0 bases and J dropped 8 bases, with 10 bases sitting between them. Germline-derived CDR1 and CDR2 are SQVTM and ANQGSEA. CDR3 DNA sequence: TGCAGCGTTGAAGAGGGAGGAATCGAAAAACTGTTTTTT. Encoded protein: CSVEEGGIEKLFF.

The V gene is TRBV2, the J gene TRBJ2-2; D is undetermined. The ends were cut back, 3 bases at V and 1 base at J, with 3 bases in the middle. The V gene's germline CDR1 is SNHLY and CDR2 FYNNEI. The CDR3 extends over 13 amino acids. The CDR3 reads CASSERNTGELFF. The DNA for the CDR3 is TGTGCCAGCAGTGAGAGGAACACCGGGGAGCTGTTTTTT.

The CDR3 protein is CASSLGQSNEQFF. CDR3 nucleotides: TGTGCCAGCAGCTTAGGGCAAAGCAATGAGCAGTTCTTC. This chain connects TRBV7-6 to TRBJ2-1; D uncertain. CDR3 length equals 13 residues. CDR1 is SGHVS and CDR2 is FNYEAQ in the germline V gene. Trimming took off 1 base at V and 6 bases at J, with 7 bases between the two ends. The variable domain in full, completed from reference TRBV7-6 and TRBJ2-1, reads GAGVSQSPRYKVTKRGQDVALRCDPISGHVSLYWYRQALGQGPEFLTYFNYEAQQDKSGLPNDRFSAERPEGSISTLTIQRTEQRDSAMYRCASSLGQSNEQFFGPGTRLTVL.

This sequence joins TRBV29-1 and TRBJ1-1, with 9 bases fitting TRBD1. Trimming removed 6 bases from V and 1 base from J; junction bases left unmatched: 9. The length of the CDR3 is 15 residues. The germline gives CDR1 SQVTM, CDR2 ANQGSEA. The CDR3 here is CSVDTGGKKNTEAFF. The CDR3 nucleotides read TGCAGCGTAGATACAGGGGGCAAGAAGAACACTGAAGCTTTCTTT.

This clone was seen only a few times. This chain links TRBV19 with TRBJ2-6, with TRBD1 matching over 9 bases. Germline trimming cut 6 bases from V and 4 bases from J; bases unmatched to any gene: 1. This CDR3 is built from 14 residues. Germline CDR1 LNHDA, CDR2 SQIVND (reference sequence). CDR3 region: CASRQGAGANVLTF. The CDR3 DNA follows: TGTGCCAGTAGACAGGGGGCCGGGGCCAACGTCCTGACTTTC.

CDR3 in DNA: TGCAGCGTTCGGGACAGGGTAAGGAATGAGCAGTTCTTC. Translation gives CSVRDRVRNEQFF. The chain uses TRBV29-1 and TRBJ2-1; 9 bases fit TRBD1. The CDR3 is made up of 13 amino acids. V lost 5 bases to trimming and J lost 7 bases; unmatched junction nucleotides: 6. Germline V gene lookup returns CDR1 SQVTM and CDR2 ANQGSEA.

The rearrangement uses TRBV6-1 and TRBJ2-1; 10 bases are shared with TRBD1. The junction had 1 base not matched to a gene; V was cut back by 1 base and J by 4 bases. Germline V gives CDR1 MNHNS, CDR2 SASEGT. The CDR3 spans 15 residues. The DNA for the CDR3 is TGTGCCAGCAGTGAAGAGGGACAGGGGTACAATGAGCAGTTCTTC. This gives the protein CASSEEGQGYNEQFF.

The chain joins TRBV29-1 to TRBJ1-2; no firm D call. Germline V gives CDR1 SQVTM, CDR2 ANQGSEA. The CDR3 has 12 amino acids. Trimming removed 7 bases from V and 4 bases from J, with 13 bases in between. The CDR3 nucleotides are TGCAGCGGCACGGACTCTACCTATGGCTACACCTTC. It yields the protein CSGTDSTYGYTF.

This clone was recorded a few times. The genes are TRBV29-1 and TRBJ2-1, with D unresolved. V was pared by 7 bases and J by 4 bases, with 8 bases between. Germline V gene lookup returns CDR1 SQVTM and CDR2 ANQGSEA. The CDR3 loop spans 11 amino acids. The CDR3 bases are TGCAGCGCGCCTTCTTACAATGAGCAGTTCTTC. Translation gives CSAPSYNEQFF.

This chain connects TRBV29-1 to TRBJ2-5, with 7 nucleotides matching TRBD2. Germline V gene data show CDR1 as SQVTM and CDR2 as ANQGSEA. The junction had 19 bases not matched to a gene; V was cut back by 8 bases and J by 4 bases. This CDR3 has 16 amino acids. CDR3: CSSEGVEREIPETQYF. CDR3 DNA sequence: TGCAGCAGTGAAGGGGTGGAGCGGGAAATTCCAGAGACCCAGTACTTC.

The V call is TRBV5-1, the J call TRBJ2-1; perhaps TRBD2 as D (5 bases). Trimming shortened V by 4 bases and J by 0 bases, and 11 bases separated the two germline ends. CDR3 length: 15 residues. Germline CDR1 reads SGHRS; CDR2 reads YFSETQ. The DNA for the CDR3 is TGCGCCAGCAGCCTTGGACTCAGCTCCTACAATGAGCAGTTCTTC. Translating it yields CASSLGLSSYNEQFF.

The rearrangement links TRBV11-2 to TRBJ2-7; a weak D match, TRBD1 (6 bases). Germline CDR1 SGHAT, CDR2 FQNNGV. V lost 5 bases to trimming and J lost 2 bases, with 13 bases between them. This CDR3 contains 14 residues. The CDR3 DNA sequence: TGTGCCAGCAGCCCGGTCAGGGGCCCCTACGAGCAGTACTTC. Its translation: CASSPVRGPYEQYF.

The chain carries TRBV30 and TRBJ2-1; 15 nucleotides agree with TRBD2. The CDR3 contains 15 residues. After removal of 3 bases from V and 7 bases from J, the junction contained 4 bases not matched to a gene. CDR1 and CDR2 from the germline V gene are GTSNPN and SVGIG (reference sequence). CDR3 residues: CAWRRTSGRVNEQFF. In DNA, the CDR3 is TGTGCCTGGAGAAGGACTAGCGGGAGGGTAAATGAGCAGTTCTTC.

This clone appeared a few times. For the CDR3, the DNA is TGCAGCGTCGGCTTGACAGGGTACGAGCAGTACTTC. This sequence encodes CSVGLTGYEQYF. The chain links TRBV29-1 to TRBJ2-7, with 7 nucleotides matching TRBD1. This CDR3 has 12 residues. V dropped 6 bases and J dropped 4; count of bases not matched to a gene: 6. Germline CDR1 and CDR2: SQVTM and ANQGSEA.

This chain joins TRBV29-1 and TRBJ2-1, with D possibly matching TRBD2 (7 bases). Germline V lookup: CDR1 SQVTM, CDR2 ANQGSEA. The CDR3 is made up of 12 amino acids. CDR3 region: CSGEGGPNEQFF. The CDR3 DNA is TGCAGTGGAGAGGGGGGGCCAAATGAGCAGTTCTTC.

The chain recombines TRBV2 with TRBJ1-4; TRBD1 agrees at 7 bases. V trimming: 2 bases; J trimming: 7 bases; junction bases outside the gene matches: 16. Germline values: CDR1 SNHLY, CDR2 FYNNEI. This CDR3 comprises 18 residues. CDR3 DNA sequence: TGTGCCAGCAGTGAACCCCCAAGCCGACAGGGTTGGGGTGAAAAACTGTTTTTT. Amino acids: CASSEPPSRQGWGEKLFF. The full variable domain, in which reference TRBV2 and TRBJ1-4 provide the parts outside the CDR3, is EPEVTQTPSHQVTQMGQEVILRCVPISNHLYFYWYRQILGQKVEFLVSFYNNEISEKSEIFDDQFSVERPDGSNFTLKIRSTKLEDSAMYFCASSEPPSRQGWGEKLFFGSGTQLSVL.

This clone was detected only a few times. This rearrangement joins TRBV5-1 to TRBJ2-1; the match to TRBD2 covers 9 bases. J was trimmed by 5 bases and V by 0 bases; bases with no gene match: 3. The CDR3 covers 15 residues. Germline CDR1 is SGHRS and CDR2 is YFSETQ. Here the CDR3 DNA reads TGCGCCAGCAGCTTGGTTAGCGGGAGCGACAATGAGCAGTTCTTC. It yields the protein CASSLVSGSDNEQFF.

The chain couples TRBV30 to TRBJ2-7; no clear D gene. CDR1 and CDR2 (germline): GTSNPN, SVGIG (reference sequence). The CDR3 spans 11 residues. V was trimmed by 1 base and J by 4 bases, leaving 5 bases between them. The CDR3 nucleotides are TGTGCCTGGAGTGGACAATACGAGCAGTACTTC. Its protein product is CAWSGQYEQYF.

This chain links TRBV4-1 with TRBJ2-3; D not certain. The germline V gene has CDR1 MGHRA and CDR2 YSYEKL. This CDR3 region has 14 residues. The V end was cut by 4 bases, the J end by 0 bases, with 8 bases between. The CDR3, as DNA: TGCGCCAGCAGCCCGGATTCTAGCACAGATACGCAGTATTTT. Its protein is CASSPDSSTDTQYF.

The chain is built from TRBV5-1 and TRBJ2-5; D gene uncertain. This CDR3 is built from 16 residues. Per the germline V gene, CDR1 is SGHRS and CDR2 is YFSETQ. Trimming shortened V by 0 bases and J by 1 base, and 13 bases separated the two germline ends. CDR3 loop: CASSLEGSPAQETQYF. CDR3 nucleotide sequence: TGCGCCAGCAGCTTGGAAGGCAGCCCTGCCCAAGAGACCCAGTACTTC.

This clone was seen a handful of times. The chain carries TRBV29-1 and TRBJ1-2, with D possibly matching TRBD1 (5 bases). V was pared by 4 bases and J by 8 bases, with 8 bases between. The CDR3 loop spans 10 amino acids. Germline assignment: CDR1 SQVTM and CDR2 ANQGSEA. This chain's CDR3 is CSVARDGYTF. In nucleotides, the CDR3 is TGCAGCGTTGCCAGGGACGGCTACACCTTC.

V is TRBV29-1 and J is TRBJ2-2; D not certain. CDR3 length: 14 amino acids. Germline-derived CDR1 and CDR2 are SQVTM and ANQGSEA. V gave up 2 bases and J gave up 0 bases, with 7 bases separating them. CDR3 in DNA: TGCAGCGTTGAATCCACGGCGAACACCGGGGAGCTGTTTTTT. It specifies CSVESTANTGELFF.

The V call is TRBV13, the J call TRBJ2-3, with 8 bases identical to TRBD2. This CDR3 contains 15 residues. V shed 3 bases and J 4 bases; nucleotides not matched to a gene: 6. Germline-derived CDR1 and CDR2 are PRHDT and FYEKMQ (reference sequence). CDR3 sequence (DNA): TGTGCCAGCAGCTTTCCGAGCGGGGGCGCAGATACGCAGTATTTT. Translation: CASSFPSGGADTQYF.

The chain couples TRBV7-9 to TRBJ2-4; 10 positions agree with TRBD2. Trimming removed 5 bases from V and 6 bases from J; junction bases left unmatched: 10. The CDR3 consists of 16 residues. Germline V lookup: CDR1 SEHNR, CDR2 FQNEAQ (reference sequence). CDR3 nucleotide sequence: TGTGCCAGCAGCACTAGCGGGACTGGGGATCTAAACATTCAGTACTTC. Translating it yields CASSTSGTGDLNIQYF. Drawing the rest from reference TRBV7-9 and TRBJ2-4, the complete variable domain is DTGVSQNPRHKITKRGQNVTFRCDPISEHNRLYWYRQTLGQGPEFLTYFQNEAQLEKSRLLSDRFSAERPKGSFSTLEIQRTEQGDSAMYLCASSTSGTGDLNIQYFGAGTRLSVL.

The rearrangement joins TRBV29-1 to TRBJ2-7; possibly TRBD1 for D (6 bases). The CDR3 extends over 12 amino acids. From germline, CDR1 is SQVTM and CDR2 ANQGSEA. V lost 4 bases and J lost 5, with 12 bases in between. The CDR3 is CSVARTEDEQYF. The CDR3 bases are TGCAGCGTTGCCAGGACAGAGGACGAGCAGTACTTC.

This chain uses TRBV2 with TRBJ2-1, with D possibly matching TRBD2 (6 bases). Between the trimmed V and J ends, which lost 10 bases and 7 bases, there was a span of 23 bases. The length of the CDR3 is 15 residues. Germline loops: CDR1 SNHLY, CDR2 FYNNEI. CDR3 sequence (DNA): TGTGCCACTACTAGGCCCGGGACTGTTGAGAATGAGCAGTTCTTC. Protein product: CATTRPGTVENEQFF.

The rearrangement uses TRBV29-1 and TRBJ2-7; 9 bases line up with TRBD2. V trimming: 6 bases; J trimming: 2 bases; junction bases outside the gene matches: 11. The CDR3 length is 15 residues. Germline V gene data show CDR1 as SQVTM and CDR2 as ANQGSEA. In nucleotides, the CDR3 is TGCAGCGTCCTCCGGCGGGGGGGCTCAACCTACGAGCAGTACTTC. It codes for CSVLRRGGSTYEQYF.

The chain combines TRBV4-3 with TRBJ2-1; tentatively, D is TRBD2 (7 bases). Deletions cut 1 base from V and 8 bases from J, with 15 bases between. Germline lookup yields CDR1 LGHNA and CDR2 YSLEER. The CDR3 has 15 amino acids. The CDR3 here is CASSQGRGGIDEQFF. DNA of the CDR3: TGCGCCAGCAGCCAAGGGAGGGGGGGGATAGATGAGCAGTTCTTC.

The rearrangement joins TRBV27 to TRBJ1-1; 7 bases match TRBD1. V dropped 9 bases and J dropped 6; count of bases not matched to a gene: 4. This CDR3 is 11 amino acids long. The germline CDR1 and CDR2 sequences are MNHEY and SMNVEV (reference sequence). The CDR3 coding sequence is TGTGCCAGTAAAACAGGGGCTGAAGCTTTCTTT. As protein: CASKTGAEAFF.